This is a list of T cell receptor beta chains from one sample in a study of T cells in Graves' hyperthyroidism and ophthalmopathy. In TCRdb, the multiplex PCR reads were re-called with MiXCR into one record per CDR3 protein. The table shows roughly 580,000 distinct CDR3 sequences, with approximately 15% occurring only once. Sequenced sample: blood. The receptor source for this set is a woman aged 25 to 39 with Graves' hyperthyroidism that later progressed to Graves' ophthalmopathy. Each CDR3 is given with its conserved first and last residue. A D gene is named only where the DNA matches it firmly. Size is stated for part of the rows, as once, few or many counts, or as a class when the clone is expanded.

v_gene,j_gene,d_gene,abundance,CDR3aa,CDR3nt
TRBV24-1,TRBJ2-2,NA,many,CATSDLVVLGDTGELFF,TGTGCCACCAGTGATTTGGTTGTCCTCGGGGACACCGGGGAGCTGTTTTTT
TRBV28,TRBJ2-7,NA,NA,CASSPRLLTGEQYF,TGTGCCAGCAGTCCCCGGTTGCTGACCGGCGAGCAGTACTTC
TRBV12-3/TRBV12-4,TRBJ2-7,NA,NA,CASRMDRTYEQYF,TGTGCCAGCAGGATGGACAGAACCTACGAGCAGTACTTC
TRBV12-3/TRBV12-4,TRBJ2-1,TRBD1,many,CASSFLPGQGVDEQFF,TGTGCCAGCAGTTTTCTGCCGGGACAGGGGGTCGATGAGCAGTTCTTC
TRBV11-2,TRBJ2-2,NA,many,CATPPLLVLDSGTGELFF,TGTGCCACCCCTCCCCTTTTGGTCTTAGATTCAGGGACCGGGGAGCTGTTTTTT
TRBV7-9,TRBJ2-2,NA,many,CASSLGGITGELFF,TGTGCCAGCAGCTTAGGCGGGATAACCGGGGAGCTGTTTTTT
TRBV5-1,TRBJ2-5,NA,few,CASSLLGAGPQETQYF,TGCGCCAGCAGCTTATTGGGTGCGGGGCCCCAAGAGACCCAGTACTTC
TRBV7-2,TRBJ1-2,NA,many,CASSLVADDYGYTF,TGTGCCAGCAGCTTAGTCGCGGACGACTATGGCTACACCTTC
TRBV27,TRBJ2-5,NA,many,CASSPGISGVETQYF,TGTGCCAGCAGTCCCGGGATATCCGGCGTGGAGACCCAGTACTTC
TRBV10-3,TRBJ1-1,TRBD1,few,CAISDRGQNTEAFF,TGTGCCATCAGTGACAGGGGGCAGAACACTGAAGCTTTCTTT
TRBV19,TRBJ1-1,NA,many,CASKFTGLNTEAFF,TGTGCCAGTAAATTCACGGGGCTGAACACTGAAGCTTTCTTT
TRBV12-3/TRBV12-4,TRBJ1-1,TRBD1,many,CASSPGYRGSANTEAFF,TGTGCCAGCAGTCCAGGCTACAGGGGGAGCGCGAACACTGAAGCTTTCTTT
TRBV5-1,TRBJ1-1,NA,NA,CASSLGVGRNTEAFF,TGCGCCAGCAGCTTGGGTGTAGGGCGAAACACTGAAGCTTTCTTT
TRBV7-8,TRBJ1-1,NA,many,CASSSHGNTEAFF,TGTGCCAGCAGCTCCCACGGGAACACTGAAGCTTTCTTT
TRBV19,TRBJ2-5,NA,many,CASNLNVGETQYF,TGTGCCAGTAACTTGAACGTCGGAGAGACCCAGTACTTC
TRBV19,TRBJ2-7,TRBD2,NA,CASSTLSGIPLYEQYF,TGTGCCAGTAGTACCCTTAGCGGGATCCCCCTCTACGAGCAGTACTTC
TRBV11-1,TRBJ2-2,NA,many,CASTPQGGNTGELFF,TGTGCCAGCACTCCCCAGGGTGGAAACACCGGGGAGCTGTTTTTT
TRBV11-2,TRBJ1-2,TRBD1,many,CASSSTGVYGYTF,TGTGCCAGCAGTTCAACAGGGGTCTATGGCTACACCTTC
TRBV12-5,TRBJ1-1,NA,many,CASGLGTNTEAFF,TGTGCTAGTGGTTTGGGAACCAACACTGAAGCTTTCTTT
TRBV28,TRBJ1-5,TRBD1,many,CASSTPGQGINQPQHF,TGTGCCAGCAGTACGCCGGGACAGGGGATCAATCAGCCCCAGCATTTT
TRBV12-3/TRBV12-4,TRBJ2-5,NA,many,CASSLRQGPSGGTQYF,TGTGCCAGCAGTTTACGACAGGGGCCGTCGGGAGGGACCCAGTACTTC
TRBV7-2,TRBJ1-5,TRBD1,many,CASSLEGFRGGNQPQHF,TGTGCCAGCAGCTTAGAAGGGTTCAGGGGGGGCAATCAGCCCCAGCATTTT
TRBV15,TRBJ1-3,NA,few,CATSRESVGRSSGNTIYF,TGTGCCACCAGCAGAGAATCTGTCGGACGGAGCTCTGGAAACACCATATATTTT
TRBV7-8,TRBJ2-1,TRBD1,few,CASSLAIPGQGYYNEQFF,TGTGCCAGCAGCTTGGCCATCCCGGGACAGGGATACTACAATGAGCAGTTCTTC
TRBV7-9,TRBJ1-1,NA,many,CASSLARDSEAFF,TGTGCCAGCAGCTTAGCGAGGGATAGTGAAGCTTTCTTT
TRBV18,TRBJ2-3,NA,many,CASSPRGGTDTQYF,TGTGCCAGCTCACCCCGAGGGGGAACAGATACGCAGTATTTT
TRBV2,TRBJ1-1,TRBD1,many,CASSPGTGSPEAFF,TGTGCCAGCAGTCCCGGGACAGGGTCCCCTGAAGCTTTCTTT